Detailed here is one TCR beta chain. Under the authors' procedure: The assay estimated nucleated cells by amplifying reference gene primers. Produced via immunoSEQ multiplex PCR; TCRdb's table is partial and in-frame only. Clone size and V and J calls were adopted from that table, with D and trimming inferred from the DNA. The sample consists of about 88,000 clones, roughly 87% of them appearing once. The data belong to a study of blood T cell repertoires in COVID-19. Across the whole study: COVID-19 samples, acute and convalescent, were from the United States, Italy and Spain. Sources were T cells, B-cell-depleted T cells, or PBMCs; the material itself was cDNA or gDNA.

The CDR3 has 13 amino acids. CDR1 MNHEY and CDR2 SVGAGI come from the germline V gene. V gave up 7 bases and J gave up 8 bases; unmatched junction bases: 8. Seattle's cohort entered during active infection and was followed longitudinally. This chain uses TRBV6-5 with TRBJ2-1; 7 nucleotides match TRBD2. The clonotype was recovered from a man aged 18 to 30 with COVID-19, enrolled during active disease. The sample consisted of peripheral blood. CDR3 DNA: TGTGCCAGCACTCCAGCGGGAACCTATGAGCAGTTCTTC. Translation: CASTPAGTYEQFF.